This T cell receptor (beta chain) was identified in a study of T cells in Graves' hyperthyroidism and ophthalmopathy. Whole-study context: Before any treatment, at initial diagnosis, peripheral blood was collected. Points from the study as a whole: Most thyroid clonotypes that were expanded above 0.001 also turned up in blood. Researchers report that a 13 V-J model separated ophthalmopathy from stable hyperthyroidism.

Graves' hyperthyroidism showing no ophthalmopathy progression within 18 months was considered stable. As regards this clonotype: Its antigen is unidentified.

V lost 9 bases and J lost 5, with 13 bases in between. The CDR3 length is 12 residues. The germline CDR1 and CDR2 sequences are SNHLY and FYNNEI. The source material, RNA transcripts, was used to amplify TCR beta CDR3 regions. TCR CDR3 regions were first amplified by RT-PCR with HTBI primers. TCRdb used MiXCR to reprocess the multiplex PCR reads, holding one entry per CDR3 protein. The sample consists of around 800,000 distinct CDR3 sequences, 38% of them appearing once. V gene TRBV2 combines with J gene TRBJ2-5; D is possibly TRBD1 or TRBD2 (5 bases each). Sequencing was performed on blood. This clonotype originated in a man between 18 and 35 years old with Graves' hyperthyroidism. CDR3 in DNA: TGTGCCAGTGCTCATTGGGGGGAGACCCAGTACTTC. It is translated as CASAHWGETQYF.